A selection of T cell receptor beta chains follows, all from one sample in a study of T cell clones after liver transplantation. The protocol was immunoSEQ multiplex PCR, while the TCRdb copy is restricted to in-frame clones and leaves out a portion. Found here are 45,000 or so clones, about 86% of them singletons; the top ten hold 2% to 2.5%. Material: CD4+ T cells from blood, obtained 24 months after liver transplant. The receptors were gathered from a human patient who received a liver transplant. These T cells may partly come from the graft donor. CDR3s include the opening cysteine and the closing phenylalanine or tryptophan. The D gene is left open where the match is weak. For some rows the clone size is stated as once, few or many, or as a class when expanded; others skip it.

>-|TRBV7-2|TRBJ2-3|-
CASSLVIQSAGDTQYF
TGTGCCAGCAGCTTAGTGATCCAGTCGGCAGGCGATACGCAGTATTTT
>-|TRBV5-6|TRBJ1-1|TRBD1
CASSQGQGARAFF
TGTGCCAGCAGCCAGGGACAGGGGGCGCGAGCTTTCTTT
>-|TRBV5-6|TRBJ2-1|-
CASSARGTYNEQFF
TGTGCCAGCAGCGCACGGGGGACCTACAATGAGCAGTTCTTC
>-|TRBV27|TRBJ1-1|-
CASSLDSPVNTEAFF
TGTGCCAGCAGTCTGGACAGTCCCGTGAACACTGAAGCTTTCTTT
>-|TRBV5-1|TRBJ2-7|-
CASSSPGGAYEQYF
TGCGCCAGCAGCTCGCCCGGGGGAGCCTACGAGCAGTACTTC
>-|TRBV7-8|TRBJ1-5|-
CASSLEGLYSNQPQHF
TGTGCCAGCAGCTTAGAAGGGCTCTATAGCAATCAGCCCCAGCATTTT
>-|TRBV28|TRBJ1-5|-
CASSPNRGLAQHF
TGTGCCAGCAGCCCAAACCGGGGCCTGGCCCAGCATTTT
>-|TRBV7-9|TRBJ1-1|-
CASTIQGPAEAFF
TGTGCCAGCACCATACAGGGTCCGGCGGAAGCTTTCTTT
>-|TRBV7-9|TRBJ1-2|-
CASSPGSARGHYGYTF
TGTGCCAGCAGTCCAGGTTCTGCCAGGGGCCACTATGGCTACACCTTC
>once|TRBV7-2|TRBJ2-7|-
CASSLGSGLEQYF
TGTGCCAGCAGCTTAGGTTCAGGTTTGGAGCAGTACTTC
>-|TRBV27|TRBJ1-2|TRBD1
CASSLLSGTGYGYTF
TGTGCCAGCAGTCTCCTCTCCGGGACAGGGTACGGCTACACCTTC
>-|TRBV19|TRBJ2-2|-
CASSTLTGAGELFF
TGTGCCAGTAGTACCCTTACAGGAGCCGGGGAGCTGTTTTTT
>-|TRBV28|TRBJ2-2|-
CASSLMSGPLNTGELFF
TGTGCCAGCAGTTTAATGTCGGGACCGCTGAACACCGGGGAGCTGTTTTTT
>once|TRBV5-1|TRBJ2-3|-
CASSLSGSSTDTQYF
TGCGCCAGCAGCTTGTCGGGGTCTAGCACAGATACGCAGTATTTT
>-|TRBV10-2|TRBJ2-3|-
CASKPRGGFSTDTQYF
TGCGCCAGCAAACCGCGGGGCGGATTTAGCACAGATACGCAGTATTTT
>-|TRBV6-6|TRBJ2-1|TRBD2
CASSWSLAGVNEQFF
TGTGCCAGCAGTTGGTCCCTAGCGGGAGTCAATGAGCAGTTCTTC
>-|TRBV7-3|TRBJ2-6|-
CASSLISGANVLTF
TGTGCCAGCAGCTTAATTTCTGGGGCCAACGTCCTGACTTTC
>-|TRBV7-6|TRBJ1-1|TRBD1
CASSKIGTGLKLNTEAFF
TGTGCCAGCAGCAAAATCGGGACAGGGCTAAAACTGAACACTGAAGCTTTCTTT
>-|TRBV10-3|TRBJ1-2|TRBD1
CAISESTGNYGYTF
TGTGCCATCAGTGAGTCGACAGGGAACTATGGCTACACCTTC
>-|TRBV5-1|TRBJ2-3|-
CASSLGGTASTDTQYF
TGCGCCAGCAGCTTGGGAGGTACTGCTAGCACAGATACGCAGTATTTT
>-|TRBV10-2|TRBJ1-1|TRBD1
CASTPGGWTGSNTEAFF
TGCGCCAGCACCCCGGGGGGGTGGACAGGCTCGAACACTGAAGCTTTCTTT
>-|TRBV11-2|TRBJ2-1|TRBD2
CASSLDAGLAGGPRQFF
TGTGCCAGCAGCTTAGATGCCGGACTAGCGGGAGGGCCGAGGCAGTTCTTC
>-|TRBV18|TRBJ1-2|-
CASSADRYGYTF
TGTGCCAGCTCAGCCGACCGGTATGGCTACACCTTC
>-|TRBV11-2|TRBJ2-3|-
CASSSGLAPTDTQYF
TGTGCCAGCAGCTCGGGACTCGCTCCCACAGATACGCAGTATTTT
>few|TRBV4-2|TRBJ1-2|-
CASSLPTAGYGYTF
TGTGCCAGCAGCCTACCGACAGCTGGCTATGGCTACACCTTC
>-|TRBV11-3|TRBJ2-1|TRBD2
CASSKEGLAGVNEQFF
TGTGCCAGCAGCAAAGAGGGACTAGCGGGAGTCAATGAGCAGTTCTTC
>once|TRBV19|TRBJ2-2|TRBD2
CASSSWSGGPLRTGELFF
TGTGCCAGTAGTTCATGGAGCGGGGGGCCCCTGAGGACCGGGGAGCTGTTTTTT
>once|TRBV27|TRBJ1-5|-
CASSLRGNLEPQHF
TGTGCCAGCAGTTTACGTGGGAACCTGGAGCCCCAGCATTTT
>-|TRBV2|TRBJ2-5|TRBD2
CASRPMGLAGETQYF
TGTGCCAGCAGACCGATGGGACTAGCGGGGGAGACCCAGTACTTC
>-|TRBV7-6|TRBJ2-7|TRBD2
CASSLASPGLAGRASYEQYF
TGTGCCAGCAGCTTAGCTTCCCCGGGACTAGCGGGGCGGGCCTCCTACGAGCAGTACTTC
>-|TRBV11-2|TRBJ2-1|-
CASSLVGREQFF
TGTGCCAGCAGCTTAGTGGGTCGTGAGCAGTTCTTC
>few|TRBV12-5|TRBJ1-5|-
CASGLTGLNQPQHF
TGTGCTAGTGGTTTGACCGGGCTCAATCAGCCCCAGCATTTT
>-|TRBV5-1|TRBJ1-4|-
CASSPVQNSNEKLFF
TGCGCCAGCAGCCCGGTCCAAAATTCTAATGAAAAACTGTTTTTT
>-|TRBV25-1|TRBJ2-2|TRBD1
CASSDFRGFTGELFF
TGTGCCAGCAGTGACTTCAGGGGGTTTACCGGGGAGCTGTTTTTT
>-|TRBV11-2|TRBJ1-6|-
CASSSEGSSYNSPLHF
TGTGCCAGCAGCTCCGAGGGGAGCTCCTATAATTCACCCCTCCACTTT
>-|TRBV9|TRBJ2-3|-
CASSADTDTQYF
TGTGCCAGCAGCGCGGATACAGATACGCAGTATTTT
>-|TRBV28|TRBJ2-4|-
CASSPSGIAKNIQYF
TGTGCCAGCAGCCCCTCTGGTATAGCCAAAAACATTCAGTACTTC
>-|TRBV28|TRBJ2-7|TRBD1
CASSLRQGAREQYF
TGTGCCAGCAGTCTCCGACAGGGGGCGCGTGAGCAGTACTTC
>-|TRBV5-1|TRBJ1-1|-
CASSPRVIGTEAFF
TGCGCCAGCAGCCCGAGGGTAATCGGCACTGAAGCTTTCTTT
>-|TRBV10-3|TRBJ2-7|TRBD1
CAISEKGGSLAEQYF
TGTGCCATCAGTGAGAAAGGGGGCAGTTTAGCCGAGCAGTACTTC
>once|TRBV10-1|TRBJ2-7|-
CASSEGLALYEQYF
TGCGCCAGCAGTGAGGGTCTAGCGCTATACGAGCAGTACTTC
>-|TRBV28|TRBJ2-2|-
CATPSGATGELFF
TGTGCCACCCCGTCAGGGGCCACCGGGGAGCTGTTTTTT
>-|TRBV18|TRBJ1-4|-
CASSRSNEKLFF
TGTGCCAGCTCACGCTCTAATGAAAAACTGTTTTTT
>-|TRBV7-2|TRBJ2-7|-
CASRLDGAYEQYF
TGTGCCAGCAGATTAGACGGAGCCTACGAGCAGTACTTC
>-|TRBV6-6|TRBJ2-1|-
CASREDLGSYNEQFF
TGTGCCAGCAGGGAGGATTTAGGGTCCTACAATGAGCAGTTCTTC
>-|TRBV6-1|TRBJ1-2|-
CASGERGYTF
TGTGCCAGCGGAGAGAGAGGCTACACCTTC
>-|TRBV1|TRBJ2-2|-
CTSSQEGTGELFF
TGCACCAGCAGCCAAGAGGGGACCGGGGAGCTGTTTTTT
>-|TRBV19|TRBJ1-5|-
CASGGGLRQPQHF
TGTGCCAGTGGAGGGGGGCTCCGGCAGCCCCAGCATTTT
>-|TRBV5-1|TRBJ2-7|-
CASSLVGGREALYF
TGCGCCAGCAGCTTGGTGGGGGGCAGGGAAGCCCTGTACTTC
>once|TRBV18|TRBJ2-4|-
CASSLSAPGSTKNIQYF
TGTGCCAGCTCCCTCTCCGCACCAGGGAGTACCAAAAACATTCAGTACTTC